These 28 T cell receptor beta chains came from one sample sequenced in a study of shared clonotypes between healthy human individuals. TCRdb's table, derived via immunoSEQ multiplex PCR, lists solely in-frame clones and lacks some. The sample holds some 2,100,000 clones; 95% are singletons and the top ten take around 0.13%. Sequencing was done on a sample of naive CD4+ T cells sorted from blood. The subset is: CD45RA+ positively selected. The receptors stem from a man aged 18 to 29 in good health.

With regard to this clone: The sample carries other DNA sequences with the same CDR3. The chain couples TRBV28 to TRBJ1-4; D is unresolved. The CDR3 consists of 12 residues. Per germline, CDR1 MDHEN and CDR2 SYDVKM. V dropped 4 bases and J dropped 8 bases, with 8 bases sitting between them. The CDR3 coding sequence is TGTGCCAGCAGTTCGGTCGGGGAAAAACTGTTTTTT. Its protein product is CASSSVGEKLFF.

This clone was counted a single time. This rearrangement joins TRBV9 to TRBJ2-3; no firm D call. The germline V gene encodes CDR1 SGDLS and CDR2 YYNGEE. CDR3 size: 13 residues. Trimming stripped 1 base from V and 3 bases from J, with 6 bases between. This CDR3 reads CASSVLGTDTQYF. DNA for the CDR3: TGTGCCAGCAGCGTACTGGGGACAGATACGCAGTATTTT.

The genes are TRBV28 and TRBJ1-2, with D maybe TRBD1 (5 bases). Per germline, CDR1 MDHEN and CDR2 SYDVKM. V was cut by 4 bases and J by 2 bases, with 20 bases left in between. The CDR3 length is 17 residues. The CDR3, as DNA: TGTGCCAGCAGTTCTCTTATCGGGCAGGGTACCAACTATGGCTACACCTTC. Translated: CASSSLIGQGTNYGYTF.

The gene calls are TRBV14 and TRBJ1-1, with 9 bases lining up with TRBD1. In germline, CDR1 is SGHDN, CDR2 FVKESK. V shed 4 bases, J shed 1 base, and the junction held 13 bases outside the gene matches. This CDR3 is 18 amino acids long. CDR3 region: CASSRTRDRDWENTEAFF. The DNA for the CDR3 is TGTGCCAGCAGCCGCACCCGGGACAGGGATTGGGAGAACACTGAAGCTTTCTTT.

The CDR3 DNA reads TGTGCCAGCAGTGCACTAGGAGATACGCAGTATTTT. It specifies CASSALGDTQYF. V is TRBV2 and J is TRBJ2-3; possible D gene TRBD2, 5 bases. From germline, CDR1 is SNHLY and CDR2 FYNNEI. Trimming pared 4 bases from V and 5 bases from J, leaving 7 bases between. The CDR3 loop spans 12 amino acids.

The CDR3 spells CASSPPGLAGGDEQFF. Here the CDR3 DNA reads TGTGCCAGCTCACCACCGGGACTAGCGGGAGGGGATGAGCAGTTCTTC. The chain joins TRBV18 to TRBJ2-1, with 16 bases identical to TRBD2. Germline trimming cut 0 bases from V and 8 bases from J; bases unmatched to any gene: 1. Germline V gene data show CDR1 as KGHSH and CDR2 as LQKENI. CDR3 length: 16 amino acids.

This clone was found a few times. This rearrangement joins TRBV5-6 to TRBJ1-2, with no clear D. The CDR3 is made up of 13 amino acids. V dropped 4 bases and J dropped 3 bases, with 10 bases sitting between them. The germline gives CDR1 SGHDT, CDR2 YYEEEE. The CDR3 region is CASSTDVYYGYTF. In nucleotides, the CDR3 is TGTGCCAGCAGCACGGACGTATACTATGGCTACACCTTC.

The chain recombines TRBV5-1 with TRBJ1-4; TRBD1 might be the D (6 bases). Germline lookup yields CDR1 SGHRS and CDR2 YFSETQ. The germline V and J ends were trimmed by 0 bases and 3 bases, with 12 bases remaining between them. The CDR3 length is 16 residues. As DNA, the CDR3 is TGCGCCAGCAGCTTGGCCGGGGGCGAGGCTAATGAAAAACTGTTTTTT. Amino acids: CASSLAGGEANEKLFF.

The chain recombines TRBV19 with TRBJ1-5; 8 bases match TRBD1. The CDR3 has 15 amino acids. The ends lost 6 bases at V and 0 bases at J; junction bases unmatched: 4. The V gene's germline CDR1 is LNHDA and CDR2 SQIVND (reference sequence). This chain's CDR3 is CASRDREDSNQPQHF. CDR3 DNA: TGTGCCAGTAGGGACAGGGAGGATAGCAATCAGCCCCAGCATTTT. Full variable domain (rest looked up from reference TRBV19 and TRBJ1-5): DGGITQSPKYLFRKEGQNVTLSCEQNLNHDAMYWYRQDPGQGLRLIYYSQIVNDFQKGDIAEGYSVSREKKESFPLTVTSAQKNPTAFYLCASRDREDSNQPQHFGDGTRLSIL.

CDR3 nucleotide sequence: TGTGCCAGCAGTTACTTTCAGGGGCGGGGTGGCTACACCTTC. Translation gives CASSYFQGRGGYTF. The V call is TRBV6-5, the J call TRBJ1-2, with D tentatively TRBD1 (6 bases). This CDR3 is 14 amino acids long. Trimming shortened V by 1 base and J by 7 bases, and 13 bases separated the two germline ends. Looked up from germline, CDR1 is MNHEY and CDR2 is SVGAGI.

The chain employs TRBV12-5 and TRBJ1-2; D is unresolved. The V gene's germline CDR1 is LGHNT and CDR2 FRNRAP. The V gene lost 6 bases and the J gene lost 6 bases, with 11 bases spanning the gap. The CDR3 length is 12 residues. The CDR3 is CASGPGEDGYTF. The CDR3 bases are TGTGCTAGTGGACCCGGCGAAGATGGCTACACCTTC.

This chain uses TRBV5-4 with TRBJ2-7; TRBD1 matches 12 bases. Germline V gives CDR1 SGHNT, CDR2 YYREEE (reference sequence). The ends lost 3 bases at V and 5 bases at J; junction bases unmatched: 6. The CDR3 is 15 residues long. The CDR3, as DNA: TGTGCCAGCAGCTATCCGGGACAGGGGGCCAACGAGCAGTACTTC. This codes for CASSYPGQGANEQYF.

This clone showed up just once. The V and J genes are TRBV6-1 and TRBJ1-5; D not resolved. In germline, CDR1 is MNHNS, CDR2 SASEGT. V gave up 2 bases and J gave up 1 base, with 9 bases separating them. CDR3 length: 15 residues. CDR3 protein: CASSERAASNQPQHF. CDR3 coding DNA: TGTGCCAGCAGTGAACGAGCAGCCAGCAATCAGCCCCAGCATTTT.

A single count supports this clone. The CDR3 nucleotides read TGTGCCAGCAGCCTCCTGGACTGGGGGGAAGAGACCCAGTACTTC. Protein product: CASSLLDWGEETQYF. The chain uses TRBV7-9 and TRBJ2-5, with D tentatively TRBD2 (6 bases). Trimming shortened V by 5 bases and J by 3 bases, and 16 bases separated the two germline ends. The CDR3 is made up of 15 amino acids. Germline V gene sequence: CDR1 SEHNR, CDR2 FQNEAQ (reference sequence). Looking up the rest from reference TRBV7-9 and TRBJ2-5 gives the full variable domain: DTGVSQNPRHKITKRGQNVTFRCDPISEHNRLYWYRQTLGQGPEFLTYFQNEAQLEKSRLLSDRFSAERPKGSFSTLEIQRTEQGDSAMYLCASSLLDWGEETQYFGPGTRLLVL.

This clone was recorded only once. This chain uses TRBV19 with TRBJ2-3, with 8 nucleotides matching TRBD2. V was pared by 3 bases and J by 1 base, with 3 bases of the junction left unmatched. This CDR3 comprises 15 residues. The germline V gene has CDR1 LNHDA and CDR2 SQIVND (reference sequence). The CDR3 protein is CASSIGGVGTDTQYF. The CDR3 nucleotides are TGTGCCAGTAGTATCGGGGGGGTGGGCACAGATACGCAGTATTTT.

The chain joins TRBV19 to TRBJ2-2; TRBD1 matches at 9 bases. V lost 4 bases to trimming and J lost 7 bases; unmatched junction nucleotides: 10. Germline CDR1 and CDR2: LNHDA and SQIVND (reference sequence). The CDR3 contains 16 residues. CDR3 residues: CASSTPGQGIIGELFF. The CDR3 nucleotides read TGTGCCAGTAGTACCCCGGGACAGGGAATCATCGGGGAGCTGTTTTTT. The variable domain in full, with the rest retrieved from reference TRBV19 and TRBJ2-2, is DGGITQSPKYLFRKEGQNVTLSCEQNLNHDAMYWYRQDPGQGLRLIYYSQIVNDFQKGDIAEGYSVSREKKESFPLTVTSAQKNPTAFYLCASSTPGQGIIGELFFGEGSRLTVL.

The V and J genes are TRBV15 and TRBJ1-2, with D possibly TRBD1 on 5 matching bases. The germline CDR1 and CDR2 sequences are LNHNV and YYDKDF (reference sequence). Trimming pared 0 bases from V and 8 bases from J, leaving 10 bases between. The CDR3 length is 13 residues. The DNA for the CDR3 is TGTGCCACCAGCAGAGACAGGGTAGGAGGCTACACCTTC. The encoded protein is CATSRDRVGGYTF.

This chain joins TRBV4-1 and TRBJ2-2; 10 bases fit TRBD1. Germline V gives CDR1 MGHRA, CDR2 YSYEKL. The junction had 4 bases not matched to a gene; V was cut back by 1 base and J by 5 bases. The CDR3 totals 16 residues. This chain's CDR3 is CASSQVGTGVTGELFF. The DNA of the CDR3 is TGCGCCAGCAGCCAAGTGGGGACAGGGGTTACCGGGGAGCTGTTTTTT.

With regard to this clone: The same CDR3 is also encoded by other DNA sequences in this sample. The rearrangement links TRBV5-4 to TRBJ2-7, with D unresolved. Germline V gene lookup returns CDR1 SGHNT and CDR2 YYREEE (reference sequence). This CDR3 has 13 amino acids. Between the trimmed V and J ends, which lost 0 bases and 7 bases, there was a span of 11 bases. The CDR3 sequence is CASSLDRLGEQYF. The CDR3 DNA reads TGTGCCAGCAGCTTGGACAGACTGGGGGAGCAGTACTTC.

V is TRBV28 and J is TRBJ2-2; 7 positions agree with TRBD2. Germline CDR1 and CDR2: MDHEN and SYDVKM. After removal of 6 bases from V and 7 bases from J, the junction contained 8 bases not matched to a gene. The CDR3 is 14 residues long. The CDR3 spells CASRISGGIGELFF. CDR3 nucleotide sequence: TGTGCCAGCAGGATCTCCGGGGGGATCGGGGAGCTGTTTTTT. Based on the CDR3 plus reference TRBV28 and TRBJ2-2, the full variable domain is DVKVTQSSRYLVKRTGEKVFLECVQDMDHENMFWYRQDPGLGLRLIYFSYDVKMKEKGDIPEGYSVSREKKERFSLILESASTNQTSMYLCASRISGGIGELFFGEGSRLTVL.

This chain joins TRBV7-9 and TRBJ1-2; TRBD1 matches at 8 bases. Germline V gives CDR1 SEHNR, CDR2 FQNEAQ (reference sequence). Losses at the gene ends were 2 bases for V and 8 bases for J; bases not matched to a gene: 1. This CDR3 comprises 12 residues. CDR3 residues: CASSLQGAGYTF. The CDR3 nucleotides read TGTGCCAGCAGCTTACAGGGGGCAGGCTACACCTTC.

A few counts support this clone. The genes are TRBV30 and TRBJ1-6; D might be TRBD1 (5 bases). Trimming removed 4 bases at V and 9 bases at J, with 10 bases between. CDR1 and CDR2 from the germline V gene are GTSNPN and SVGIG (reference sequence). The CDR3 covers 12 residues. The CDR3 DNA reads TGTGCCTGGAACAGGTTGGGTTCACCCCTCCACTTT. This translates into CAWNRLGSPLHF. The variable domain in full, completed from reference TRBV30 and TRBJ1-6, reads SQTIHQWPATLVQPVGSPLSLECTVEGTSNPNLYWYRQAAGRGLQLLFYSVGIGQISSEVPQNLSASRPQDRQFILSSKKLLLSDSGFYLCAWNRLGSPLHFGNGTRLTVT.

The V gene is TRBV7-2, the J gene TRBJ2-7, with D uncertain. The length of the CDR3 is 14 residues. V lost 5 bases to trimming and J lost 1 base, with 12 bases between them. Germline V gives CDR1 SGHTA, CDR2 FQGNSA. CDR3 DNA: TGTGCCAGCAGCATAAAAGGGTTTTCCTACGAGCAGTACTTC. It is translated as CASSIKGFSYEQYF. The full variable domain, in which reference TRBV7-2 and TRBJ2-7 provide the parts outside the CDR3, is GAGVSQSPSNKVTEKGKDVELRCDPISGHTALYWYRQSLGQGLEFLIYFQGNSAPDKSGLPSDRFSAERTGGSVSTLTIQRTQQEDSAVYLCASSIKGFSYEQYFGPGTRLTVT.

The CDR3 DNA follows: TGTGCCAGCAGCCTAACAGGGAGCAATCAGCCCCAGCATTTT. Translation: CASSLTGSNQPQHF. The chain has TRBV9 and TRBJ1-5; D may be TRBD1 (6 bases). Trimming removed 4 bases from V and 1 base from J, with 9 bases in between. The CDR3 totals 14 residues. Germline V gives CDR1 SGDLS, CDR2 YYNGEE.

CDR3 region: CASSYFTSGNSGELFF. CDR3 bases: TGTGCCAGCAGTTACTTCACTAGCGGGAATTCCGGGGAGCTGTTTTTT. V usage is TRBV6-5 and J usage is TRBJ2-2; 10 bases fit TRBD2. CDR1 and CDR2 from the germline V gene are MNHEY and SVGAGI. The CDR3 consists of 16 residues. The ends lost 1 base at V and 6 bases at J; junction bases unmatched: 5.

This rearrangement joins TRBV7-2 to TRBJ2-3; D may be TRBD2 (5 bases). The CDR3 extends over 17 amino acids. Trimming took off 8 bases at V and 4 bases at J, with 25 bases between the two ends. Germline CDR1 is SGHTA and CDR2 is FQGNSA. As DNA, the CDR3 is TGTGCCAGCGGTTGGAGGATGTACGGGTGGGTGGCAGATACGCAGTATTTT. This encodes CASGWRMYGWVADTQYF.

The rearrangement links TRBV4-1 to TRBJ2-4, with D possibly matching TRBD2 (6 bases). The CDR3 runs to 15 residues. Trimming shortened V by 2 bases and J by 3 bases, and 11 bases separated the two germline ends. Germline CDR1 reads MGHRA; CDR2 reads YSYEKL. The CDR3 DNA sequence: TGCGCCAGCAGCCAACCCCCGGGGGTCAAAAACATTCAGTACTTC. Its translation is CASSQPPGVKNIQYF.

The CDR3, as DNA: TGTGCCAGCAGCCAACTAGCGGCGAACACCGGGGAGCTGTTTTTT. It specifies CASSQLAANTGELFF. This chain links TRBV4-2 with TRBJ2-2, with TRBD2 matching 7 bases. The germline V gene has CDR1 LGHNA and CDR2 YNFKEQ. The CDR3 length is 15 residues. Trimming cost V 2 bases and J 0 bases; bases outside gene matches: 0.